The text below deals with one T cell receptor (beta chain). Here immunoSEQ multiplex PCR was the method, and the copy in TCRdb shows in-frame clones only, minus some. The sample includes about 140,000 clones, 80% to 85% of them seen just once. There are 15 residues in the CDR3. V was clipped by 3 bases and J by 9 bases; unmatched bases: 6. Germline CDR1 MNHEY, CDR2 SMNVEV (reference sequence). These data belong to a study of blood T cell repertoires in COVID-19. Sequenced: peripheral blood. The sequence came from a human donor in a cohort sampled during active COVID-19. The chain employs TRBV27 and TRBJ1-6; TRBD1 matches 9 bases. In nucleotides, the CDR3 is TGTGCCAGCAGTTTTATACAGGGGGCGGTTTCACCCCTCCACTTT. Translation gives CASSFIQGAVSPLHF.